These 20 T cell receptor beta chains were all obtained from the same sample, sequenced in a study of cytomegalovirus exposure and HLA in healthy donors. PCR employed 60 Vbeta and 13 Jbeta primers. Data came from immunoSEQ multiplex PCR; TCRdb stores just in-frame clones and leaves some out. This sample has about 140,000 clones, with approximately 84% found just once. Sequences were obtained from PBMCs. These TCRs come from a woman aged 40 to 50 in good health and CMV-seronegative.

The chain combines TRBV2 with TRBJ1-4; the D is unclear. The germline gives CDR1 SNHLY, CDR2 FYNNEI. This CDR3 spans 14 amino acids. Trimming stripped 8 bases from V and 4 bases from J, with 14 bases between. In DNA form, the CDR3 reads TGTGCCAGCCAGAGGGTAGGGATTAATGAAAAACTGTTTTTT. Residues: CASQRVGINEKLFF.

The gene calls are TRBV25-1 and TRBJ2-7; D may be TRBD2 (6 bases). Trimming pared 5 bases from V and 2 bases from J, leaving 10 bases between. The V gene's germline CDR1 is MGHDK and CDR2 SYGVNS. The CDR3 loop spans 13 amino acids. In DNA, the CDR3 is TGTGCCAGCAGTAGGAGGGGAGCCTACGAGCAGTACTTC. Encoded protein: CASSRRGAYEQYF.

Remarks on this clone: This specimen includes other DNA sequences encoding the same CDR3. The chain combines TRBV5-6 with TRBJ2-7, with 7 bases fitting TRBD2. The CDR3 has 16 residues. Germline values: CDR1 SGHDT, CDR2 YYEEEE. The J segment lost 4 bases and the V segment lost 0 bases, leaving 10 bases of the junction unmatched. This CDR3 reads CASSLAGPLGRYEQYF. The DNA for the CDR3 is TGTGCCAGCAGCTTGGCCGGGCCCCTCGGGAGGTACGAGCAGTACTTC.

The chain is built from TRBV6-5 and TRBJ1-1; D is unclear. The CDR3 spans 15 residues. The V and J ends lost 4 bases and 0 bases respectively, with 12 bases between them. In germline, CDR1 is MNHEY, CDR2 SVGAGI. The CDR3: CASSSSKSVNTEAFF. The CDR3 DNA follows: TGTGCCAGCAGTTCGTCCAAGTCAGTGAACACTGAAGCTTTCTTT.

This chain uses TRBV29-1 with TRBJ2-1; 10 bases are shared with TRBD2. Germline CDR1 and CDR2: SQVTM and ANQGSEA. V shed 7 bases, J shed 3 bases, and the junction held 9 bases outside the gene matches. This CDR3 region has 15 residues. CDR3 sequence (DNA): TGCAGCGCAGTCGGCTCTAGCGGGAGCTACAATGAGCAGTTCTTC. It is translated as CSAVGSSGSYNEQFF.

The genes are TRBV25-1 and TRBJ2-5; the D gene is possibly TRBD2 (6 bases). The germline gives CDR1 MGHDK, CDR2 SYGVNS. The CDR3 runs to 11 residues. V shed 11 bases and J shed 4 bases, with 11 bases lying between them. The CDR3 nucleotides read TGTGCCTCCGGGGGAGGAGAGACCCAGTACTTC. Encoded protein: CASGGGETQYF.

The chain couples TRBV11-2 to TRBJ2-3, with D maybe TRBD1 (5 bases). Per germline, CDR1 SGHAT and CDR2 FQNNGV. Trimming stripped 6 bases from V and 4 bases from J, with 17 bases between. This CDR3 comprises 15 residues. CDR3: CASRKPNLRADTQYF. In nucleotides, the CDR3 is TGTGCCAGCAGAAAGCCTAACCTCAGGGCAGATACGCAGTATTTT.

Comments on this clone: Other nucleotide sequences in the sample specify the same CDR3. The chain has TRBV7-8 and TRBJ2-3, with TRBD2 identical over 13 bases. Trimming took 5 bases from V and 5 from J; bases not matched to a gene: 7. Germline lookup yields CDR1 SGHVS and CDR2 FQNEAQ. This CDR3 is built from 16 residues. The CDR3 DNA sequence: TGTGCCAGCAGCGTCATGACTAGCGGGAGGCGAGATACGCAGTATTTT. It yields the protein CASSVMTSGRRDTQYF.

The J gene is TRBJ2-1, the V gene TRBV28, with 7 bases aligning to TRBD2. Germline assignment: CDR1 MDHEN and CDR2 SYDVKM. This CDR3 has 14 amino acids. V lost 2 bases, J lost 5 bases, and 3 bases stayed unmatched. CDR3 nucleotide sequence: TGTGCCAGCAGTTTAACGGGAGGTAACAATGAGCAGTTCTTC. As protein: CASSLTGGNNEQFF.

The J gene is TRBJ1-3, the V gene TRBV7-9; perhaps TRBD1 as D (5 bases). Looked up from germline, CDR1 is SEHNR and CDR2 is FQNEAQ (reference sequence). The ends were cut back, 6 bases at V and 7 bases at J, with 13 bases in the middle. The CDR3 spans 13 residues. The CDR3 region is CASSGAGWNTIYF. The CDR3 DNA follows: TGTGCCAGCAGTGGGGCCGGGTGGAACACCATATATTTT.

CDR3 amino acids: CASSLYRGSYEQYF. The DNA for the CDR3 is TGTGCCAGCAGCTTATACAGGGGGTCCTACGAGCAGTACTTC. The rearrangement links TRBV11-2 to TRBJ2-7, with 8 bases identical to TRBD1. This CDR3 is 14 amino acids long. Germline CDR1 SGHAT, CDR2 FQNNGV. Trimming took 2 bases from V and 1 from J; bases not matched to a gene: 1. Based on the CDR3 plus reference TRBV11-2 and TRBJ2-7, the full variable domain is EAGVAQSPRYKIIEKRQSVAFWCNPISGHATLYWYQQILGQGPKLLIQFQNNGVVDDSQLPKDRFSAERLKGVDSTLKIQPAKLEDSAVYLCASSLYRGSYEQYFGPGTRLTVT.

This clone appeared a single time. V gene TRBV28 combines with J gene TRBJ1-5; D remains unclear. The CDR3 contains 15 residues. V gave up 6 bases and J gave up 0 bases, with 12 bases separating them. Germline CDR1 MDHEN, CDR2 SYDVKM. CDR3 bases: TGTGCCAGCAGGTCATACAGTATTAGCAATCAGCCCCAGCATTTT. Its translation: CASRSYSISNQPQHF.

The CDR3 DNA sequence: TGTGCCAGCACCTTTCTCCGACAGGGGACTGAAGCTTTCTTT. Protein product: CASTFLRQGTEAFF. The rearrangement joins TRBV11-2 to TRBJ1-1, with 8 bases aligning to TRBD1. J lost 5 bases, V lost 7 bases, and 9 bases had no gene match. The CDR3 extends over 14 amino acids. Germline assignment: CDR1 SGHAT and CDR2 FQNNGV.

This chain joins TRBV11-2 and TRBJ2-3, with D possibly matching TRBD2 (5 bases). Per germline, CDR1 SGHAT and CDR2 FQNNGV. Trimming pared 5 bases from V and 9 bases from J, leaving 12 bases between. This CDR3 has 12 amino acids. CDR3 nucleotide sequence: TGTGCCAGCAGCAAAACTAGAGACACGCAGTATTTT. The encoded protein is CASSKTRDTQYF.

The V gene is TRBV5-1, the J gene TRBJ2-5, with a possible D match to TRBD1 (5 bases). In germline, CDR1 is SGHRS, CDR2 YFSETQ. The germline V and J ends were trimmed by 0 bases and 2 bases, with 11 bases remaining between them. The CDR3 is made up of 15 amino acids. The CDR3 is CASSLGSAGQETQYF. As DNA, the CDR3 is TGCGCCAGCAGCTTGGGTTCGGCAGGGCAAGAGACCCAGTACTTC.

This clone was found once. An end of the junction differs from the germline gene, which may be a read error. The V gene is TRBV7-9, the J gene TRBJ2-1; 10 bases agree with TRBD1. The CDR3 is 13 residues long. From germline, CDR1 is SEHNR and CDR2 FQNEAQ (reference sequence). The CDR3 here is CSSSLLDRGEQFF. The DNA for the CDR3 is TGTTCCAGCAGCCTCCTGGACAGGGGGGAGCAGTTCTTC.

The genes are TRBV30 and TRBJ1-2; D is unclear. Deletions cut 3 bases from V and 12 bases from J, with 17 bases between. Germline V CDR1 and CDR2: GTSNPN, SVGIG (reference sequence). There are 12 residues in the CDR3. The CDR3 nucleotides are TGTGCCTGGAGGGGCTGGCGAGAAGGCCACACCTTC. This translates into CAWRGWREGHTF.

This clone has a handful of counts. This rearrangement joins TRBV18 to TRBJ1-4; 7 bases agree with TRBD1. The CDR3 loop spans 17 amino acids. J gave up 8 bases and V 8 bases, and 20 bases lay outside the gene matches. Germline CDR1 reads KGHSH; CDR2 reads LQKENI. The CDR3 coding sequence is TGTGCCAGCCGGCTGGGAAACAGACAGGGAGGAGTCGAAAAACTGTTTTTT. This gives the protein CASRLGNRQGGVEKLFF. Supplemented by reference TRBV18 and TRBJ1-4, the full variable domain reads NAGVMQNPRHLVRRRGQEARLRCSPMKGHSHVYWYRQLPEEGLKFMVYLQKENIIDESGMPKERFSAEFPKEGPSILRIQQVVRGDSAAYFCASRLGNRQGGVEKLFFGSGTQLSVL.

This clone was found a few times. This sequence joins TRBV19 and TRBJ2-3, with TRBD2 identical over 7 bases. The germline CDR1 and CDR2 sequences are LNHDA and SQIVND (reference sequence). The trim removed 7 bases at V and 0 bases at J, leaving 10 bases unmatched. The CDR3 has 16 residues. Here the CDR3 reads CASNLQAGSSTDTQYF. CDR3 sequence (DNA): TGTGCCAGTAACCTCCAAGCGGGATCCAGCACAGATACGCAGTATTTT.

The V gene is TRBV5-4, the J gene TRBJ2-1; TRBD2 aligns across 7 bases. The CDR3 runs 15 residues. Unmatched junction bases numbered 6, after V lost 0 bases and J lost 6 bases. Per the germline V gene, CDR1 is SGHNT and CDR2 is YYREEE (reference sequence). CDR3: CASSLASGRGNEQFF. The CDR3 coding sequence is TGTGCCAGCAGCTTGGCTTCAGGGAGGGGCAATGAGCAGTTCTTC.